This T cell receptor (beta chain) was sequenced in a study of CD8+ T cells in alopecia areata. Study-wide results and limits: In lesional scalp, particularly from alopecia totalis/universalis, clonality was higher than in normal scalp. In patients, TCRs were shared less clearly than in mice, and HLA may possibly be involved. The study found tofacitinib significantly decreased scalp clonality and expanded CD8+ clones among the top 100. Scalp sample sequencing also detects resident alphabeta T cells of normal skin.

Treatment meaning: oral pan-JAK inhibitor, 5-10 mg twice daily. This clone occurred a few times. Its antigen is undetermined. RNA was extracted and reverse transcribed into cDNA as the sequencing template. The repertoire was sequenced with immunoSEQ multiplex PCR; TCRdb's copy has only in-frame clones and lacks some. Of about 210,000 clones in the sample, 35% to 45% were seen once. The source of this sequence is a human donor with alopecia areata. The sequencing here drew on CD4+ T cells sorted from blood, taken between weeks 30 and 35, from a patient treated with tofacitinib.

The DNA of the CDR3 is TGTGCCAGCAGCTTATATTTGGGACAGGAAGCTTTCTTT. Translation gives CASSLYLGQEAFF. The chain combines TRBV7-9 with TRBJ1-1; 7 nucleotides match TRBD1. V was clipped by 2 bases and J by 8 bases; unmatched bases: 5. The CDR3 has 13 residues. Looked up from germline, CDR1 is SEHNR and CDR2 is FQNEAQ (reference sequence).